This TCR beta chain was obtained from a study of blood T cells in healthy people across ages. Germline assignment: CDR1 SGHRS and CDR2 YFSETQ. The junction had 13 bases not matched to a gene; V was cut back by 3 bases and J by 0 bases. CDR3 length equals 18 residues. Sample-barcoded 5' priming and a J-beta primer mix drove a second PCR of about 6 to 12 cycles. Template switching added a 12-random-nucleotide identifier to every cDNA molecule. MiXCR, applied by TCRdb to the 5' RACE reads, yields one record per CDR3 protein. Of approximately 400,000 distinct CDR3 sequences detected, approximately 47% appear once; the ten largest clones hold roughly 51%.

The receptor comes from a man aged 55-75 years in good health. V and J are TRBV5-1 and TRBJ2-7, with TRBD2 matching over 9 bases. Sequences were obtained from blood. CDR3 DNA: TGCGCCAGCAGCTCCGGCCTTACGACTAGCGGCCTCTCCTACGAGCAGTACTTC. Its protein product is CASSSGLTTSGLSYEQYF.